This T cell receptor beta chain was documented in a study of cytomegalovirus exposure and HLA in healthy donors. There are 13 residues in the CDR3. The V gene lost 0 bases and the J gene lost 8 bases, with 10 bases spanning the gap. Germline values: CDR1 SQVTM, CDR2 ANQGSEA. The primer mix had 60 Vbeta and 13 Jbeta primers. Produced via immunoSEQ multiplex PCR; TCRdb's table is partial and in-frame only. Seen here are over 150,000 clones, under 90% observed once, and the top ten hold roughly 5%. The source material was PBMCs. The receptor was derived from a man aged 18 to 30 in good health and CMV-seronegative. The J gene is TRBJ1-4, the V gene TRBV29-1; the D is unclear. The CDR3 region is CSVEDRGREKLFF. For the CDR3, the DNA is TGCAGCGTTGAAGACCGGGGTAGAGAAAAACTGTTTTTT.